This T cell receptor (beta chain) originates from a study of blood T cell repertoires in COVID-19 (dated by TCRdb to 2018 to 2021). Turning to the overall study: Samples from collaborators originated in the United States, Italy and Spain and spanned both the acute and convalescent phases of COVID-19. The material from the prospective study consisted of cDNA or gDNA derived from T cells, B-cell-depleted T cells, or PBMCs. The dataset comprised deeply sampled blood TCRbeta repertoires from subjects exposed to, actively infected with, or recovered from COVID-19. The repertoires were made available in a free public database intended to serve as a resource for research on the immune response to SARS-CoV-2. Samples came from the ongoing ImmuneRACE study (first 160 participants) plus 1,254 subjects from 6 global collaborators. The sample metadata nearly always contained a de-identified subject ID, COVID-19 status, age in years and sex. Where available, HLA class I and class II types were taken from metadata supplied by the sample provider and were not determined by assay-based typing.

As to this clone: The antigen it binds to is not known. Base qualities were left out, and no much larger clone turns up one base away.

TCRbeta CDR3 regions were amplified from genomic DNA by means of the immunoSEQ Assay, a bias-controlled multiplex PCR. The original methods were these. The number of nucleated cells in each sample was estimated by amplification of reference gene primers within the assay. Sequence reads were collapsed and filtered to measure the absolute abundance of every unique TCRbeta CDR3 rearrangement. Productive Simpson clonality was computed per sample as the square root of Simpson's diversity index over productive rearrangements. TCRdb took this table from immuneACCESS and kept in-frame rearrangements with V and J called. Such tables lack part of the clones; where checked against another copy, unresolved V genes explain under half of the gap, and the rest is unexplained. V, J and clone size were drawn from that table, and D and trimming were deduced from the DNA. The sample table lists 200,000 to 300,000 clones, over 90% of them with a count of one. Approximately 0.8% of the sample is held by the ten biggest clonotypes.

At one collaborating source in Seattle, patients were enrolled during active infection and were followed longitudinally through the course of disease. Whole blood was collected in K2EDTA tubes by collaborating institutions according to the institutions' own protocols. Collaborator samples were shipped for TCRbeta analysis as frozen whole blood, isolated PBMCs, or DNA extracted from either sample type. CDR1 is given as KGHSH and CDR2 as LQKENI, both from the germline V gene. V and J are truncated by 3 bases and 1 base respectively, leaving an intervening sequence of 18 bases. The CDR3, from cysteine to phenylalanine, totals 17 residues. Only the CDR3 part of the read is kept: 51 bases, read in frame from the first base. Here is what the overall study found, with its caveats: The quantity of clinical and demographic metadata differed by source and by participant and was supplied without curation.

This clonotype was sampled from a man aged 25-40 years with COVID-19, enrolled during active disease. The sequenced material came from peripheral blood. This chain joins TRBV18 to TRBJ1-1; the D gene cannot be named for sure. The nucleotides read TGTGCCAGCTCACCCACAAGGGCAGGAGGGTGGAACACTGAAGCTTTCTTT. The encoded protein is CASSPTRAGGWNTEAFF.